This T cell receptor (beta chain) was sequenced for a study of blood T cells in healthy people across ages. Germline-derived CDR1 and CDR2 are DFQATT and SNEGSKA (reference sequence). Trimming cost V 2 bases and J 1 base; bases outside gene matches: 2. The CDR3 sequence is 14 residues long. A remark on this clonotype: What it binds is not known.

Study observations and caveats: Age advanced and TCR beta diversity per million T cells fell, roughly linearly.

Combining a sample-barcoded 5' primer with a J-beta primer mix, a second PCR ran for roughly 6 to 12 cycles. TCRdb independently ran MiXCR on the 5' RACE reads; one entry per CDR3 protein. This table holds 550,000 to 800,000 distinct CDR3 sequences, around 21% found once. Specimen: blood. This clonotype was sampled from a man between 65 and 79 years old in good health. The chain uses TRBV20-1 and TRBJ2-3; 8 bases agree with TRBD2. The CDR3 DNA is TGCAGTGCTAGAACAGCGGGAGGCACAGATACGCAGTATTTT. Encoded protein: CSARTAGGTDTQYF.